This T cell receptor beta chain was recovered during a study of cytomegalovirus exposure and HLA in healthy donors. Study details: Samples from HLA-typed donors yielded some 85 million unique TCRs in an early data release.

PCR was performed using 60 Vbeta and 13 Jbeta primers. Sequencing was performed with immunoSEQ multiplex PCR; in TCRdb, only in-frame clones are kept and a portion is missing. The data contain nearly 95,000 clones, 60% to 80% of them seen just once; the ten biggest clones take up approximately 3.9%. This clone has just a few counts. This receptor was identified in a middle-aged woman in good health and CMV-seronegative. The sequencing input was PBMCs.

The CDR3, as DNA: TGCGCCAGCAGCCCCTTCGCGGGAGGCACTGAAGCTTTCTTT. It codes for CASSPFAGGTEAFF. The genes are TRBV10-2 and TRBJ1-1; D remains ambiguous. The CDR3 consists of 14 residues. The germline gives CDR1 WSHSY, CDR2 SAAADI. With 6 bases removed from V and 4 bases from J, the gap between germline ends came to 15 bases.